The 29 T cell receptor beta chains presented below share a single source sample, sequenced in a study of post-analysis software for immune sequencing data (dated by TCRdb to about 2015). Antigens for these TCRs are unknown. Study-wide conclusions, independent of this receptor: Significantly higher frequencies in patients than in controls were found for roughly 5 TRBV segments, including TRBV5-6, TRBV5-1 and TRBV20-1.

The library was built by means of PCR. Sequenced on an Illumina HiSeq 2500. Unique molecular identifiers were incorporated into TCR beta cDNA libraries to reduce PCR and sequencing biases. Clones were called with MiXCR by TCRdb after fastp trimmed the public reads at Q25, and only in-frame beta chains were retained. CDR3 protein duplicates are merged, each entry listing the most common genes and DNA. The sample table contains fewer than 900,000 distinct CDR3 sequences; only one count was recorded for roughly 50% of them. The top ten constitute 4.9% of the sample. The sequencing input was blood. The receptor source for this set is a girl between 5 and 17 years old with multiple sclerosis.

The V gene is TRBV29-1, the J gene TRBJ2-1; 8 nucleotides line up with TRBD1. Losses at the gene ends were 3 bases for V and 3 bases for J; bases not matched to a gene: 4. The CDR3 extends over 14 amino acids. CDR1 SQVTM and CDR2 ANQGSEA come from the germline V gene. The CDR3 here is CSVEDRVGYNEQFF. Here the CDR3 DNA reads TGCAGCGTTGAGGACAGGGTCGGCTACAATGAGCAGTTCTTC.

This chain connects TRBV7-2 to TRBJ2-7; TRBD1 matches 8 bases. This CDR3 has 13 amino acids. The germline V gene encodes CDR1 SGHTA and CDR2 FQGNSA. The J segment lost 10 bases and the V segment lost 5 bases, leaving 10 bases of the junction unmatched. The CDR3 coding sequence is TGTGCCAGCAGCCTCCGACAGGGGAATACACAGTACTTC. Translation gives CASSLRQGNTQYF.

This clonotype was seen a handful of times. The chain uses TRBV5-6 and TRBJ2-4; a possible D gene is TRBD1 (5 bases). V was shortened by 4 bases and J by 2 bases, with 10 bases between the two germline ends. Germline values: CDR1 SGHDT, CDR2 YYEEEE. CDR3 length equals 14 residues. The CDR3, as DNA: TGTGCCAGCAGCCGCGACAGTTCCAAAAACATTCAGTACTTC. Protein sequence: CASSRDSSKNIQYF. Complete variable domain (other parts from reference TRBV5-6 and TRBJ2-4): DAGVTQSPTHLIKTRGQQVTLRCSPKSGHDTVSWYQQALGQGPQFIFQYYEEEERQRGNFPDRFSGHQFPNYSSELNVNALLLGDSALYLCASSRDSSKNIQYFGAGTRLSVL.

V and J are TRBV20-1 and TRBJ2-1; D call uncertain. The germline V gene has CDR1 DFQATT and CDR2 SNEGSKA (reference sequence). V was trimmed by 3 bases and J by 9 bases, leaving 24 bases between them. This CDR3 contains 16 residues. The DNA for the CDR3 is TGCAGTGCTAGGTCTCGGGTTAGTAGCTTTGTTGGTGAGCAGTTCTTC. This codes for CSARSRVSSFVGEQFF.

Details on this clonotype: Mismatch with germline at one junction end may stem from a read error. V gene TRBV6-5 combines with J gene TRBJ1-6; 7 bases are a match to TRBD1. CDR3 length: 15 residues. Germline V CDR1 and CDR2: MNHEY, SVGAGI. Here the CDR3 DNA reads TGTGCCAGCAGTTATTCGCAGACAGGGCTTGCACCCCGCCACTTT. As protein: CASSYSQTGLAPRHF.

In DNA form, the CDR3 reads TGTGCCAGCTCACCACCGGACAGGGGATTAGCCTACGAGCAGTACTTC. Translation gives CASSPPDRGLAYEQYF. The chain joins TRBV18 to TRBJ2-7; 9 bases are a match to TRBD1. Trimming removed 0 bases from V and 2 bases from J; junction bases left unmatched: 5. The V gene's germline CDR1 is KGHSH and CDR2 LQKENI. The CDR3 loop spans 16 amino acids. The variable domain in full, completed from reference TRBV18 and TRBJ2-7, reads NAGVMQNPRHLVRRRGQEARLRCSPMKGHSHVYWYRQLPEEGLKFMVYLQKENIIDESGMPKERFSAEFPKEGPSILRIQQVVRGDSAAYFCASSPPDRGLAYEQYFGPGTRLTVT.

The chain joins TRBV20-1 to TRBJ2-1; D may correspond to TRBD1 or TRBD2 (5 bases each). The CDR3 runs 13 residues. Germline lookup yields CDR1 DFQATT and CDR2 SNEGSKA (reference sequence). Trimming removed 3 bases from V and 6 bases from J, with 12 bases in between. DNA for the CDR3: TGCAGTGCTAGGAGGTTCGGGGCCAATGAGCAGTTCTTC. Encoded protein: CSARRFGANEQFF.

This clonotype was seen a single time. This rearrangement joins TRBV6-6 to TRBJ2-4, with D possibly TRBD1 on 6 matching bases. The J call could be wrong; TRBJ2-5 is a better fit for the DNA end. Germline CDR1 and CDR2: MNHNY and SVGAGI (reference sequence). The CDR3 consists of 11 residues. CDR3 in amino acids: CASEGEETQYF. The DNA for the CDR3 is TGTGCCAGTGAGGGGGAAGAGACCCAGTACTTC.

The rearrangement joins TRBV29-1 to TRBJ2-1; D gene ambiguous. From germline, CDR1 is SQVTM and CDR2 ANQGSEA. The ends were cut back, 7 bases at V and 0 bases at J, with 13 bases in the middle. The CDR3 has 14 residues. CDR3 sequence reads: CSASSKSSYNEQFF. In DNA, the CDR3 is TGCAGCGCCAGCTCGAAGAGCTCCTACAATGAGCAGTTCTTC.

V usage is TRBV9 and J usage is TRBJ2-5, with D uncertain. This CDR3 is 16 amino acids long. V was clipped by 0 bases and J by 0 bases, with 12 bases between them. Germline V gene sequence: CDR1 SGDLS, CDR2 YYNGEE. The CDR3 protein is CASSVGQSHNQETQYF. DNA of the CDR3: TGTGCCAGCAGCGTAGGCCAGTCCCACAACCAAGAGACCCAGTACTTC.

The CDR3 spells CAIRSDREHTDTQYF. The CDR3 DNA reads TGTGCCATCAGGTCTGACAGGGAACACACAGATACGCAGTATTTT. The gene calls are TRBV10-3 and TRBJ2-3; 7 bases map to TRBD1. Germline-derived CDR1 and CDR2 are ENHRY and SYGVKD. There are 15 residues in the CDR3. V trimming: 6 bases; J trimming: 2 bases; junction bases outside the gene matches: 8.

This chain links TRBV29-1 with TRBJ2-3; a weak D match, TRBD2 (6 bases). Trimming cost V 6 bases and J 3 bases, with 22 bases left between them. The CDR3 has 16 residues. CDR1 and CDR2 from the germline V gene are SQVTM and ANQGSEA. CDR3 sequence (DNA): TGCAGCGTGGCGGGGTTCGCAGCGGTAAAAACAGATACGCAGTATTTT. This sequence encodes CSVAGFAAVKTDTQYF.

CDR3 nucleotide sequence: TGTGCTAGTGGTTTGGGACAGGGCCATAATTCACCCCTCCACTTT. This gives the protein CASGLGQGHNSPLHF. V is TRBV12-5 and J is TRBJ1-6; 7 bases agree with TRBD1. CDR1 and CDR2 from the germline V gene are LGHNT and FRNRAP. Unmatched junction bases numbered 2, after V lost 1 base and J lost 5 bases. The CDR3 totals 15 residues.

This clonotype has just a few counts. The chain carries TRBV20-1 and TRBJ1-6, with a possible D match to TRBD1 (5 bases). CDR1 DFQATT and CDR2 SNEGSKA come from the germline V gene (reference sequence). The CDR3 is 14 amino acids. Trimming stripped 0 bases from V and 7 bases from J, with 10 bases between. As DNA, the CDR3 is TGCAGTGCTAGAGATCCTGGGGGAAATTCACCCCTCCACTTT. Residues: CSARDPGGNSPLHF.

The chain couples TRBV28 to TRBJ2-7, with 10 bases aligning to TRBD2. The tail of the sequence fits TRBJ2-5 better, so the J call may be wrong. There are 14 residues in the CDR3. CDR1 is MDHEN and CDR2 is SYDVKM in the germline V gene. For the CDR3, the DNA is TGTGCCAGCGGTAGTAGCGGGAGGCGCGAGACCCAGTACTTC. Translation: CASGSSGRRETQYF.

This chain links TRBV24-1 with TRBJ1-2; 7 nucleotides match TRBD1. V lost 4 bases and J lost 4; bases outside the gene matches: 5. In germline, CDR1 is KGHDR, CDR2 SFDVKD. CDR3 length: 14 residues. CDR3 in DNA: TGTGCCACCAGTGAAGGGACAGTTTCCTATGGCTACACCTTC. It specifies CATSEGTVSYGYTF.

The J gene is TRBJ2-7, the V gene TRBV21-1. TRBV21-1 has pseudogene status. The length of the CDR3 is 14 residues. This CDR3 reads CASSKAWPAYEQYF. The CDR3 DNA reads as TGTGCCAGCAGTAAAGCGTGGCCAGCCTACGAGCAGTACTTC.

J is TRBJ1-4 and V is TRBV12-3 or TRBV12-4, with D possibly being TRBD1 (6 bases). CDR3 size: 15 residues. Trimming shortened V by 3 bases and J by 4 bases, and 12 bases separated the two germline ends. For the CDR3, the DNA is TGTGCCAGCAGTTTCCTCGGGACAAGTAATGAAAAACTGTTTTTT. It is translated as CASSFLGTSNEKLFF.

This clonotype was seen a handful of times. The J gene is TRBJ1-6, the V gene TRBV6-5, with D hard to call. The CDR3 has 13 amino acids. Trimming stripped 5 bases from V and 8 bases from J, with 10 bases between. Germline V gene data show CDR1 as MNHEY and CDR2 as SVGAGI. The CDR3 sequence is CASSRGRDSPLHF. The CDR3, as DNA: TGTGCCAGCAGTAGAGGGCGGGATTCACCCCTCCACTTT.

CDR3 residues: CASSPRLGDSNTEAFF. The CDR3 DNA follows: TGTGCCAGCAGCCCTCGTTTGGGCGACTCGAACACTGAAGCTTTCTTT. V is TRBV9 and J is TRBJ1-1; no clear D gene. Between the trimmed V and J ends, which lost 4 bases and 1 base, there was a span of 17 bases. Germline CDR1 reads SGDLS; CDR2 reads YYNGEE. The CDR3 extends over 16 amino acids.

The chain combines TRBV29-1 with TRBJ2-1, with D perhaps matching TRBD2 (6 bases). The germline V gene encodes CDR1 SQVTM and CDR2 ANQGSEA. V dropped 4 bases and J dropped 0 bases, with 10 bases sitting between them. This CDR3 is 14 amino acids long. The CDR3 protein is CSVGRGSSYNEQFF. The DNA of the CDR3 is TGCAGCGTTGGTCGGGGGAGCTCCTACAATGAGCAGTTCTTC.

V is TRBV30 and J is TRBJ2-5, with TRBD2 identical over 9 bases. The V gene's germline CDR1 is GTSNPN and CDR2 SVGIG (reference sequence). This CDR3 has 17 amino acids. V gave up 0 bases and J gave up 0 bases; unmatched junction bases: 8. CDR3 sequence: CAWSVVLAGWNQETQYF. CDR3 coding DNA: TGTGCCTGGAGTGTAGTCCTAGCGGGATGGAACCAAGAGACCCAGTACTTC. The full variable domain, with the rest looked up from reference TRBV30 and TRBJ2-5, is SQTIHQWPATLVQPVGSPLSLECTVEGTSNPNLYWYRQAAGRGLQLLFYSVGIGQISSEVPQNLSASRPQDRQFILSSKKLLLSDSGFYLCAWSVVLAGWNQETQYFGPGTRLLVL.

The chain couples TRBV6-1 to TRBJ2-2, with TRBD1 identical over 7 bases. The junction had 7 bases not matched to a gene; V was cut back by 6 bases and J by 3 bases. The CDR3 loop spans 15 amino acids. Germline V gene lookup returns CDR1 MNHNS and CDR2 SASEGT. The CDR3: CASRPRTGDTGELFF. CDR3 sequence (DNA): TGTGCCAGCAGACCCCGGACAGGAGACACCGGGGAGCTGTTTTTT.

The CDR3 here is CSARGSSGPRYEQYF. The CDR3 region has the DNA TGCAGTGCTAGAGGGTCATCGGGACCTCGCTACGAGCAGTACTTC. The V gene is TRBV20-1, the J gene TRBJ2-7, with D tentatively TRBD1 or TRBD2 (5 bases each). Per the germline V gene, CDR1 is DFQATT and CDR2 is SNEGSKA (reference sequence). The ends were cut back, 1 base at V and 3 bases at J, with 16 bases in the middle. This CDR3 spans 15 amino acids.

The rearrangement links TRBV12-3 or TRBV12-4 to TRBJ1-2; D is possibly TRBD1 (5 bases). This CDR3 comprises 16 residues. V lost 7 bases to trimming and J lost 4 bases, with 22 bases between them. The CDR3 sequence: CASTASGGSTLYGYTF. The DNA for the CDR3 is TGTGCCAGCACCGCCAGTGGGGGGTCGACTCTCTATGGCTACACCTTC.

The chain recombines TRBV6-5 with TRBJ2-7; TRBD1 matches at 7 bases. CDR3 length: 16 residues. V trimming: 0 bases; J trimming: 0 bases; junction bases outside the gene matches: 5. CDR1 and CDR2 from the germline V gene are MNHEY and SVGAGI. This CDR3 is CASSYSLQGHSYEQYF. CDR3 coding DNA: TGTGCCAGCAGTTACTCGTTACAGGGGCACTCCTACGAGCAGTACTTC.

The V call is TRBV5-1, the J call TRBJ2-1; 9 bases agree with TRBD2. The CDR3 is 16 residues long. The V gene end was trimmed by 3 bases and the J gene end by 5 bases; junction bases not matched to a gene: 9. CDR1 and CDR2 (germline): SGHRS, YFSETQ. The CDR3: CASSSTTGLAHNEQFF. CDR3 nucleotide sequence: TGCGCCAGCAGCTCGACTACTGGACTAGCGCACAATGAGCAGTTCTTC.

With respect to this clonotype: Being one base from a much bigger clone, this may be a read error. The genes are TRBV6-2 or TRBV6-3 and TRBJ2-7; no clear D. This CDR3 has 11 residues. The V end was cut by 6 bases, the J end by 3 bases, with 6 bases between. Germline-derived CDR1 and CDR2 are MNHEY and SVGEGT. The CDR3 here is CASSWNYEQYF. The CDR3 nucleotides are TGTGCCAGCAGCTGGAACTACGAGCAGTACTTC.

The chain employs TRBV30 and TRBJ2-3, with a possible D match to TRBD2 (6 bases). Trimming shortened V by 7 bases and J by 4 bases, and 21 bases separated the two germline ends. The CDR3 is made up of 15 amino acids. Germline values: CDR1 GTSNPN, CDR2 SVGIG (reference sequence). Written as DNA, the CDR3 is TGTGCCTCAAGGCGCGGGGCCGCCGCCCCAGATACGCAGTATTTT. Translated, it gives CASRRGAAAPDTQYF.